The 21 T cell receptor beta chains given below trace back to one sample, sequenced in a study of T cell responses to AZD1222 COVID-19 vaccine. Clones were read by immunoSEQ multiplex PCR, and TCRdb kept only the in-frame ones, dropping some. The profile shows 100,000 or so clones, 85% to 90% of them singletons. Sequencing used peripheral blood, obtained on day 0 of AZD1222 vaccination. The origin of the receptors is an adult in good health.

This rearrangement joins TRBV5-8 to TRBJ2-7, with D perhaps matching TRBD1 (6 bases). CDR3 length equals 12 residues. The ends were cut back, 4 bases at V and 4 bases at J, with 9 bases in the middle. Germline V gene data show CDR1 as SGHTS and CDR2 as YDEGEE. The DNA for the CDR3 is TGTGCCAGCAGCCGCACAGGGTACGAGCAGTACTTC. This codes for CASSRTGYEQYF.

This chain joins TRBV5-1 and TRBJ2-7; TRBD1 might be the D (6 bases). The germline V gene encodes CDR1 SGHRS and CDR2 YFSETQ. CDR3 length: 13 residues. The V end was cut by 7 bases, the J end by 5 bases, with 16 bases between. The CDR3 reads CASRPGTNDEQYF. CDR3 in DNA: TGCGCCAGCCGCCCCGGGACAAACGACGAGCAGTACTTC.

The chain recombines TRBV5-1 with TRBJ1-1; the D is unclear. V was shortened by 2 bases and J by 7 bases, with 9 bases between the two germline ends. The germline CDR1 and CDR2 sequences are SGHRS and YFSETQ. This CDR3 comprises 12 residues. This chain's CDR3 is CASSFSAGEAFF. The CDR3 nucleotides read TGCGCCAGCAGCTTTAGTGCTGGTGAAGCTTTCTTT.

The chain recombines TRBV6-4 with TRBJ2-7, with TRBD2 identical over 10 bases. The junction had 13 bases not matched to a gene; V was cut back by 0 bases and J by 5 bases. Germline CDR1 and CDR2: MRHNA and SNTAGT. The CDR3 loop spans 18 amino acids. In DNA form, the CDR3 reads TGTGCCAGCAGTGACTCCCTCTCCGAGCGGGGGGGCATGGACGAGCAGTACTTC. This translates into CASSDSLSERGGMDEQYF.

Concerning this clone: Within the sample, other DNA sequences also encode this same CDR3. V is TRBV5-1 and J is TRBJ2-5; D uncertain. The V end lost 0 bases, the J end lost 2 bases, and 5 bases lay between the germline ends. This CDR3 comprises 13 residues. Germline-derived CDR1 and CDR2 are SGHRS and YFSETQ. The CDR3 loop is CASSLGPQETQYF. CDR3 in DNA: TGCGCCAGCAGCTTGGGACCACAAGAGACCCAGTACTTC.

This chain links TRBV2 with TRBJ1-2; the match to TRBD1 covers 7 bases. The germline V gene has CDR1 SNHLY and CDR2 FYNNEI. Unmatched junction bases numbered 12, after V lost 7 bases and J lost 4 bases. The CDR3 is made up of 15 amino acids. CDR3: CASTLGQPDFYGYTF. The CDR3 DNA reads TGTGCCAGCACATTGGGACAGCCAGATTTCTATGGCTACACCTTC.

The genes are TRBV14 and TRBJ1-2; no definite D call. The CDR3 is 13 amino acids. Germline-derived CDR1 and CDR2 are SGHDN and FVKESK. V lost 1 base and J 6 bases, leaving 9 bases between the germline ends. CDR3 sequence: CASSQVHVNGYTF. Here the CDR3 DNA reads TGTGCCAGCAGCCAAGTACACGTAAATGGCTACACCTTC. The full variable domain, with the rest looked up from reference TRBV14 and TRBJ1-2, is EAGVTQFPSHSVIEKGQTVTLRCDPISGHDNLYWYRRVMGKEIKFLLHFVKESKQDESGMPNNRFLAERTGGTYSTLKVQPAELEDSGVYFCASSQVHVNGYTFGSGTRLTVV.

V gene TRBV9 combines with J gene TRBJ1-6, with D maybe TRBD1 (6 bases). The CDR3 totals 13 residues. The V end lost 4 bases, the J end lost 11 bases, and 13 bases lay between the germline ends. The V gene's germline CDR1 is SGDLS and CDR2 YYNGEE. The CDR3 coding sequence is TGTGCCAGCAGCAAGGACAGCTTTGCACCCCTCCACTTT. Residues: CASSKDSFAPLHF.

The V call is TRBV27, the J call TRBJ2-3, with TRBD1 as a possible D gene (5 bases). This CDR3 comprises 15 residues. V was cut by 7 bases and J by 0 bases, with 14 bases left in between. CDR1 and CDR2 from the germline V gene are MNHEY and SMNVEV (reference sequence). The CDR3: CASNLPDSSTDTQYF. CDR3 coding DNA: TGTGCCAGCAACCTACCAGACAGTAGCACAGATACGCAGTATTTT.

The V gene is TRBV7-9, the J gene TRBJ1-2; 9 bases fit TRBD1. Germline CDR1 and CDR2: SEHNR and FQNEAQ (reference sequence). V lost 5 bases to trimming and J lost 5 bases; unmatched junction nucleotides: 12. The CDR3 covers 16 residues. This chain's CDR3 is CASSEPGQGSLYGYTF. The CDR3 nucleotides read TGTGCCAGCAGCGAACCGGGACAGGGTTCCCTGTATGGCTACACCTTC.

The chain recombines TRBV4-1 with TRBJ2-2; D not resolved. Per the germline V gene, CDR1 is MGHRA and CDR2 is YSYEKL. The CDR3 consists of 13 residues. Trimming cost V 1 base and J 8 bases, with 8 bases left between them. CDR3 bases: TGCGCCAGCAGCCAAGTAGTTCGGGGGGAGCTGTTTTTT. Its protein is CASSQVVRGELFF.

V and J are TRBV5-1 and TRBJ2-1, with D perhaps given as TRBD1 or TRBD2 (6 bases each). Germline CDR1 reads SGHRS; CDR2 reads YFSETQ. Trimming pared 0 bases from V and 8 bases from J, leaving 15 bases between. This CDR3 comprises 15 residues. CDR3 in DNA: TGCGCCAGCAGCTTGGCTGCGACAGGAGGGGATGAGCAGTTCTTC. Its translation: CASSLAATGGDEQFF.

The chain links TRBV7-3 to TRBJ1-1; D gene unclear. Germline CDR1 SGHTA, CDR2 FQGTGA. This CDR3 has 13 residues. V was pared by 5 bases and J by 11 bases, with 18 bases between. CDR3 coding DNA: TGTGCCAGCAGCAGTGGAGCCCCCGGGTTGGCTTTCTTT. It encodes CASSSGAPGLAFF.

The chain uses TRBV7-2 and TRBJ1-2; TRBD1 matches at 9 bases. Germline loops: CDR1 SGHTA, CDR2 FQGNSA. J lost 1 base, V lost 5 bases, and 11 bases had no gene match. This CDR3 is built from 17 residues. This CDR3 reads CASSPDSQGALNYGYTF. Here the CDR3 DNA reads TGTGCCAGCAGCCCCGACTCACAGGGGGCGCTTAACTATGGCTACACCTTC.

The genes are TRBV11-2 and TRBJ2-7, with TRBD1 identical over 10 bases. There are 14 residues in the CDR3. Germline V gives CDR1 SGHAT, CDR2 FQNNGV. V dropped 5 bases and J dropped 3; count of bases not matched to a gene: 4. The CDR3 nucleotides read TGTGCCAGCAGCCGGGGACAGGGGCACTACGAGCAGTACTTC. It is translated as CASSRGQGHYEQYF.

V gene TRBV9 combines with J gene TRBJ1-1; D remains unclear. The CDR3 extends over 14 amino acids. From germline, CDR1 is SGDLS and CDR2 YYNGEE. Trimming left V 0 bases short and J 1 base short, with 7 bases between. The CDR3 loop is CASSVGYKNTEAFF. Written as DNA, the CDR3 is TGTGCCAGCAGCGTAGGATACAAGAACACTGAAGCTTTCTTT.

The V and J genes are TRBV14 and TRBJ1-5; D uncertain. Looked up from germline, CDR1 is SGHDN and CDR2 is FVKESK. Trimming left V 1 base short and J 3 bases short, with 10 bases between. The CDR3 contains 15 residues. For the CDR3, the DNA is TGTGCCAGCAGCCAAGGTTCGAGGGCCAATCAGCCCCAGCATTTT. This translates into CASSQGSRANQPQHF.

V usage is TRBV19 and J usage is TRBJ2-2; 7 nucleotides line up with TRBD2. Germline assignment: CDR1 LNHDA and CDR2 SQIVND (reference sequence). V shed 4 bases and J 4 bases; nucleotides not matched to a gene: 3. The CDR3 contains 14 residues. CDR3 sequence: CASSTGRLTGELFF. In DNA form, the CDR3 reads TGTGCCAGTAGTACCGGGAGGCTCACCGGGGAGCTGTTTTTT.

This chain uses TRBV3-1 (or the pseudogene TRBV3-2) with TRBJ1-2, with 9 bases matching TRBD1. The CDR3 contains 15 residues. Per the germline V gene, CDR1 is LGHDT and CDR2 is YNNKEL (reference sequence). J lost 4 bases, V lost 4 bases, and 7 bases had no gene match. CDR3 nucleotide sequence: TGTGCCAGCAGCCCTTGGGACAGGGACCCCTATGGCTACACCTTC. Protein product: CASSPWDRDPYGYTF.

This clone has only a few counts. The chain employs TRBV6-5 and TRBJ1-1, with TRBD1 matching over 11 bases. With 7 bases clipped from V and 5 bases from J, the junction kept 9 bases outside the gene matches. This CDR3 comprises 15 residues. Germline V gene lookup returns CDR1 MNHEY and CDR2 SVGAGI. The CDR3 nucleotides are TGTGCCAGCACGCCGGACAGGGGGCGTAAAACTGAAGCTTTCTTT. Protein product: CASTPDRGRKTEAFF.

The chain recombines TRBV5-1 with TRBJ2-6; D remains unclear. Trimming pared 4 bases from V and 2 bases from J, leaving 16 bases between. Germline V CDR1 and CDR2: SGHRS, YFSETQ. This CDR3 region has 17 residues. CDR3 DNA sequence: TGCGCCAGCAGCGGCTCCGGGTTACCAACTGGGGCCAACGTCCTGACTTTC. Its translation: CASSGSGLPTGANVLTF.